Reported below is one T cell receptor beta chain. This sample was taken from a study of T cell responses to AZD1222 COVID-19 vaccine. For the study at large: Second doses at about 4 or about 12 weeks were pooled.

Profiling relied on immunoSEQ multiplex PCR, and the TCRdb table lists in-frame clones only, not all of them. The sample lists around 100,000 clones, approximately 87% seen once, with around a sixth in the top ten. The specimen comprised peripheral blood, sampled on day 0 of AZD1222 vaccination. The TCR originated in an adult in good health.

CDR3 DNA sequence: TGTGCCAGCAGCAACGCGCGGGGGGCCCTTGAAGCTTTCTTT. Translating gives CASSNARGALEAFF. The gene calls are TRBV5-4 and TRBJ1-1; D perhaps matches TRBD1 (6 bases). V was shortened by 4 bases and J by 7 bases, with 17 bases between the two germline ends. Germline V gene lookup returns CDR1 SGHNT and CDR2 YYREEE (reference sequence). The CDR3 totals 14 residues.